The rows below give T cell receptor beta chains drawn from one sample of a study of blood T cell repertoires in COVID-19. The repertoire was sequenced with immunoSEQ multiplex PCR; TCRdb's copy has only in-frame clones and lacks some. The sample includes some 290,000 clones, about nine tenths seen only once; the top ten take about 2%. Sample: peripheral blood. The receptors come from a woman between 50 and 59 years old who had recovered from COVID-19. The conserved cysteine and the conserved F or W are not part of the CDR3 here.

V	J	CDR3
TRBV6-2/TRBV6-3	TRBJ1-2	ASSYRVTDYGYT
TRBV27	TRBJ2-5	ASSLGQRGGQETQY
TRBV13	TRBJ2-5	ASSSTSEETQY
TRBV7-3	TRBJ1-1	ASSQTGAMNTEAF
TRBV5-6	TRBJ2-2	ASSWGRGTGELF
TRBV7-6	TRBJ2-3	ASSLPQGLGTDTQY
TRBV6-6	TRBJ2-7	ASSSIPGYEQY
TRBV18	TRBJ2-2	ASSPMGLAPPGTGELF
TRBV19	TRBJ1-4	ASSISGGLKEKLF
TRBV10-3	TRBJ2-3	ATHSVESSTDTQY
TRBV24-1	TRBJ2-7	ATRDRVRNEQY
TRBV11-2	TRBJ2-3	ASSSLAGASTDTQY
TRBV29-1	TRBJ2-3	SVEGRVKVKTDTQY
TRBV6-2/TRBV6-3	TRBJ2-1	ASSYSIFSGSSYNEQF
TRBV6-2/TRBV6-3	TRBJ1-4	ASSSRLTGDGEKLF
TRBV11-2	TRBJ2-1	ASTPLGGSYNEQF
TRBV4-3	TRBJ1-3	ASSQVWANSGNTIY
TRBV2	TRBJ2-5	ASSPFASGKETQY
TRBV7-2	TRBJ1-2	ASSPIRDYGSYT
TRBV3-1/TRBV3-2	TRBJ1-2	ASSPRDGIGGYT
TRBV7-7	TRBJ2-1	ASSPLAGRDNEQF
TRBV5-4	TRBJ2-3	ASSLGSDTDTQY
TRBV27	TRBJ1-5	ASSYRGSNQPQH
TRBV4-3	TRBJ1-6	ASSQDLRDTYNSPLH
TRBV18	TRBJ2-2	ASSPWAENTGELF
TRBV2	TRBJ1-3	ASRSGSSSGNTIY
TRBV19	TRBJ1-2	ASRGDRVYGYT
TRBV19	TRBJ1-1	ASSMATLNTEAF
TRBV19	TRBJ1-5	ASRAGGWKGGFSNQPQH
TRBV7-3	TRBJ2-1	ASSLGRGSYNEQF
TRBV18	TRBJ2-7	ASSLTGANEQY
TRBV18	TRBJ2-5	ASSEGGHRQETQY
TRBV29-1	TRBJ2-1	SVHMTQLSSYNEQF
TRBV6-5	TRBJ2-2	ASSRTVGGGELF
TRBV7-9	TRBJ2-7	ASSPPGLANYEQY
TRBV27	TRBJ1-2	ASSEGAYYGYT
TRBV29-1	TRBJ1-2	SVDGGALSNYGYT
TRBV18	TRBJ1-5	ASSLSQGGSNQPQH
TRBV18	TRBJ1-1	ASSRSRETEAF
TRBV13	TRBJ2-1	ASSGSGDNEQF
TRBV7-2	TRBJ1-2	ASSLTGGLGYT
TRBV27	TRBJ2-1	ATRTSADNEQF
TRBV11-2	TRBJ2-1	ASSRPRLAGGGEQF
TRBV5-1	TRBJ2-3	ASSPPIAGGTDTQY
TRBV18	TRBJ2-2	ASSPSLGELF
TRBV5-1	TRBJ2-7	ASSLRSGTAYEQY
TRBV2	TRBJ1-1	ASSVQGTEAF
TRBV19	TRBJ2-4	ASSIVLAASPGNIQY
TRBV11-3	TRBJ2-5	ASSFSTWGGTQETQY
TRBV5-1	TRBJ1-4	ASSLASNTGREKLF